This entry lists 8 T cell receptor beta chains sequenced from one sample in a study of T-cell memory formation after mild COVID-19. TCRdb reprocessed the 5' RACE reads via MiXCR and lists one record per CDR3 protein. The sample shows approximately 500,000 distinct CDR3 sequences, roughly 23% of them seen only once. The sample consisted of PBMCs or a T cell subset sorted from them (not recorded which). These receptors all come from an adult woman who had mild COVID-19 (a few samples of this study predate the infection). Cell type and time point are not known.

The chain joins TRBV7-8 to TRBJ1-2, with D unresolved. CDR3 length equals 13 residues. V shed 5 bases and J shed 5 bases, with 12 bases lying between them. The V gene's germline CDR1 is SGHVS and CDR2 FQNEAQ. CDR3 amino acids: CASSHSEGYGYTF. CDR3 DNA: TGTGCCAGCAGCCACTCGGAGGGATATGGCTACACCTTC.

The rearrangement joins TRBV29-1 to TRBJ2-7; 8 bases map to TRBD1. This CDR3 contains 15 residues. V was clipped by 5 bases and J by 1 base; unmatched bases: 10. Germline CDR1 reads SQVTM; CDR2 reads ANQGSEA. The CDR3 loop reads CSVSRLTGGSYEQYF. The CDR3, as DNA: TGCAGCGTTAGTCGTCTCACAGGGGGGTCCTACGAGCAGTACTTC.

V gene TRBV5-1 combines with J gene TRBJ2-3; unclear D gene. The V end lost 4 bases, the J end lost 0 bases, and 15 bases lay between the germline ends. The CDR3 is 16 residues long. Germline CDR1 and CDR2: SGHRS and YFSETQ. The CDR3 DNA reads as TGCGCCAGCAGCGTCGCGCAGTCAATTAGCACAGATACGCAGTATTTT. Protein: CASSVAQSISTDTQYF.

This clonotype was observed at least ten times. The V call is TRBV12-3 or TRBV12-4, the J call TRBJ2-2; no reliable D call. This CDR3 comprises 12 residues. V gave up 5 bases and J gave up 3 bases, with 4 bases separating them. CDR3 nucleotides: TGTGCCAGCAGTCACTACACCGGGGAGCTGTTTTTT. The encoded protein is CASSHYTGELFF.

This clonotype appeared a few times. V is TRBV7-3 and J is TRBJ2-5, with 9 positions matching TRBD2. CDR1 and CDR2 (germline): SGHTA, FQGTGA. CDR3 size: 16 residues. V was clipped by 3 bases and J by 5 bases; unmatched bases: 10. CDR3 bases: TGTGCCAGCAGCTTGTCCGGCGGGGGGGCCGGGGAGACCCAGTACTTC. Amino acids: CASSLSGGGAGETQYF.

This clonotype occurred a few times. CDR3 protein: CASSRDRGDGYTF. CDR3 in DNA: TGCGCCAGCAGCCGCGACAGGGGTGACGGCTACACCTTC. V usage is TRBV4-1 and J usage is TRBJ1-2; 8 bases agree with TRBD1. CDR1 and CDR2 from the germline V gene are MGHRA and YSYEKL. The J segment lost 8 bases and the V segment lost 4 bases, leaving 6 bases of the junction unmatched. The CDR3 runs 13 residues.

This clonotype appeared many times. The J gene is TRBJ2-3, the V gene TRBV7-2, with TRBD2 as a possible D gene (5 bases). Trimming left V 5 bases short and J 0 bases short, with 12 bases between. Germline-derived CDR1 and CDR2 are SGHTA and FQGNSA. CDR3 length: 15 amino acids. CDR3 loop: CASSRDYLSTDTQYF. CDR3 bases: TGTGCCAGCAGCCGAGACTATTTAAGCACAGATACGCAGTATTTT.

This clonotype was found a few times. The chain links TRBV29-1 to TRBJ2-1; possibly TRBD2 for D (6 bases). The CDR3 totals 18 residues. Trimming removed 7 bases at V and 7 bases at J, with 32 bases between. Germline V CDR1 and CDR2: SQVTM, ANQGSEA. CDR3 coding DNA: TGCAGCGCCATGTTGTTGGGTTCTGCCGAGACTAGTCGGAATGAGCAGTTCTTC. Protein sequence: CSAMLLGSAETSRNEQFF.